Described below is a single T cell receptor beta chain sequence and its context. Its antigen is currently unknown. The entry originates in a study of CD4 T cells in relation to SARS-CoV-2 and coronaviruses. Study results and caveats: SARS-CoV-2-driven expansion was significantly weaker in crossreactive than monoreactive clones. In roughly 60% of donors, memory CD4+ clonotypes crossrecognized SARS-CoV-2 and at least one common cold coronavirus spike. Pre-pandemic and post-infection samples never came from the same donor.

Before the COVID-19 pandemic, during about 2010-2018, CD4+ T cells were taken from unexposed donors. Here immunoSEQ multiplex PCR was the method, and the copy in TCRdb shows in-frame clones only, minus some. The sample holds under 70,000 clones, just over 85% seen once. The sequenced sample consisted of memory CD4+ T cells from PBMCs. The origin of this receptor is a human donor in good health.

The DNA of the CDR3 is TGTGCCAGCAGTTACTCGAACGGGGGGTCCACAGATACGCAGTATTTT. Its protein is CASSYSNGGSTDTQYF. The chain has TRBV6-6 and TRBJ2-3; TRBD2 matches at 7 bases. Germline CDR1 reads MNHNY; CDR2 reads SVGAGI (reference sequence). The V segment lost 0 bases and the J segment 2 bases; nucleotides outside the gene matches: 5. CDR3 length: 16 amino acids.